This T cell receptor (beta chain) originates from a study of identical twins. This clonotype was detected ten times or more. CDR3 size: 14 residues. V shed 0 bases and J shed 8 bases, with 13 bases lying between them. Germline V gene data show CDR1 as LGHDT and CDR2 as YNNKEL (reference sequence). TCRdb re-derived calls from the 5' RACE reads in MiXCR, one entry per CDR3 protein. The sample lists around 240,000 distinct CDR3 sequences; over 9.5% were seen once. The sample consisted of memory T cells sorted from blood. This receptor was identified in a man aged 50 to 60 in good health. V usage is TRBV3-1 and J usage is TRBJ1-2, with D uncertain. CDR3 protein: CASSQDAARGGYTF. Here the CDR3 DNA reads TGTGCCAGCAGCCAAGATGCAGCCCGCGGAGGCTACACCTTC.